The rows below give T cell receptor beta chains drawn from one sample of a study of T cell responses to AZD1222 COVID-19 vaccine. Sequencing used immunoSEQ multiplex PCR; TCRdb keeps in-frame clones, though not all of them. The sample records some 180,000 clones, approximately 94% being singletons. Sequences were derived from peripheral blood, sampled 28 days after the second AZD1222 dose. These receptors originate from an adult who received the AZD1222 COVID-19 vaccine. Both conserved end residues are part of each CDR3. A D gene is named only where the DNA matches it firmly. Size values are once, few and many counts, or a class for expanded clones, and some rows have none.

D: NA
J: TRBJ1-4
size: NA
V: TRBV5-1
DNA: TGCGCCAGCAGCTTTGGTGAAAAACTGTTTTTT
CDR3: CASSFGEKLFF

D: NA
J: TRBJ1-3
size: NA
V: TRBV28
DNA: TGTGCCAGCAGTGGAATATCAGGGGCTGGAAACACCATATATTTT
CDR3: CASSGISGAGNTIYF

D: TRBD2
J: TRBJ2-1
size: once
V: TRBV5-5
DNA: TGTGCCAGCAGCCCTTCCCGGGACTACCCTCCCAATGAGCAGTTCTTC
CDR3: CASSPSRDYPPNEQFF

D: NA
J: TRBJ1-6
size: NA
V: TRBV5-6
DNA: TGTGCCAGCAGCTTGGATTCCACAGGGTGGGGTAATTCACCCCTCCACTTT
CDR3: CASSLDSTGWGNSPLHF

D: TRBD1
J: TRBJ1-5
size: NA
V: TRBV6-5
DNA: TGTGCCAGCAGGGGGACAGGGGGGCAGCCCCAGCATTTT
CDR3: CASRGTGGQPQHF

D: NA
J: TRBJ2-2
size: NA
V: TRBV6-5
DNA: TGTGCCAGCTCGTACAACACCGGGGAGCTGTTTTTT
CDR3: CASSYNTGELFF

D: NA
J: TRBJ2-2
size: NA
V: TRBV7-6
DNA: TGTGCCAGCAGTTCACCGGGACCGAACACCGGGGAGCTGTTTTTT
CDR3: CASSSPGPNTGELFF

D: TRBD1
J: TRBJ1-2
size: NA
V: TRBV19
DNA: TGTGCCAGTACCAAAACGGGACAGGGGCATGGCTACACCTTC
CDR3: CASTKTGQGHGYTF

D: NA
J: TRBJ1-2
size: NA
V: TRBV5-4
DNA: TGTGCCAGCAGCTTTGGAAGCGACTATGGCTACACCTTC
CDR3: CASSFGSDYGYTF

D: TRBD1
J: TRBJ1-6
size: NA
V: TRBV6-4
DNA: TGTGCCAGCAGGCACCCCGGGACAGCTTATAATTCACCCCTCCACTTT
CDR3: CASRHPGTAYNSPLHF

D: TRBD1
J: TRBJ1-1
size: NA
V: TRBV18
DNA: TGTGCCAGCTCACGGGGACAGGAGAACACTGAAGCTTTCTTT
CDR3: CASSRGQENTEAFF

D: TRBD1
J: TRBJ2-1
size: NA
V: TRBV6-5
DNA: TGTGCCAGCAGTTACTCGAGGGACAGGGGCAATGAGCAGTTCTTC
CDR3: CASSYSRDRGNEQFF

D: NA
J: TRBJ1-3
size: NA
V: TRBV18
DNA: TGTGCCAGCTCCACGGCAGGGATGGCTGGAAACACCATATATTTT
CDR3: CASSTAGMAGNTIYF

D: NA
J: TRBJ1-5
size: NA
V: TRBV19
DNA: TGTGCCAGTGCTCCTGTCCAGCCCGGGGAGCAGCCCCAGCATTTT
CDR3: CASAPVQPGEQPQHF

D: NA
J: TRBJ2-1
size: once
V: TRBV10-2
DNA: TGCGCCAGCACCCATTTAGCGGAAGGGGGTTACAATGAGCAGTTCTTC
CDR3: CASTHLAEGGYNEQFF

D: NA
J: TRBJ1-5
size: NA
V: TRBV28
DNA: TGTGCCAGCAGTCCGCGAATTGACAATCAGCCCCAGCATTTT
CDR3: CASSPRIDNQPQHF

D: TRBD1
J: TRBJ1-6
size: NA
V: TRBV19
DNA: TGTGCCAGCAGACAGGGGGCTGTGGATTCACCCCTCCACTTT
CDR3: CASRQGAVDSPLHF

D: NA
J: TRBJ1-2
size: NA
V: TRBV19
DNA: TGTGCCAGTAGTATCCCCGAAAGCTCCGGCTACACCTTC
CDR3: CASSIPESSGYTF

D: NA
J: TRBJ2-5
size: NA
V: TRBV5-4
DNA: TGTGCCAGCAGCTTGGCCACCAGGGGAGAGACCCAGTACTTC
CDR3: CASSLATRGETQYF

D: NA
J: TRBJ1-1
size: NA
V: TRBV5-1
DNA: TGCGCCAGCAGCTCGACTTTACAGGGTGCGGGCACTGAAGCTTTCTTT
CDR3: CASSSTLQGAGTEAFF

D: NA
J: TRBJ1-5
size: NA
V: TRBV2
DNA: TGTGCCAGCAGTGACGGGGTTTATTACCAGCCCCAGCATTTT
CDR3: CASSDGVYYQPQHF

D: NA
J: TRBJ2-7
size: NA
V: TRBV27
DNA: TGTGCCAGCAGTTTATCCACAGGGAGCTCCTACGAGCAGTACTTC
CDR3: CASSLSTGSSYEQYF

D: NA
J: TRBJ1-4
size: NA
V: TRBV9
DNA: TGTGCCAGCAGCTTCTCAGGGGAAGGAGAAAAACTGTTTTTT
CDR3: CASSFSGEGEKLFF

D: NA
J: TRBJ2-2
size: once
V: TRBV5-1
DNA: TGCGCCAGCAGCTCAGCGGGTAACGCGAACACCGGGGAGCTGTTTTTT
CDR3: CASSSAGNANTGELFF

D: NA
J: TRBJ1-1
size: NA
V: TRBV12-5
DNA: TGTGCTAGTGGTTTGATGACGAACACTGAAGCTTTCTTT
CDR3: CASGLMTNTEAFF

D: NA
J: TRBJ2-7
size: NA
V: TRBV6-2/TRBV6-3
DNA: TGTGCCAGCAGTTACTATAACCGGGAGCCCTACGAGCAGTACTTC
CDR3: CASSYYNREPYEQYF

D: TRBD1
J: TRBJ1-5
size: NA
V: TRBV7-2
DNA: TGTGCCAGCAGCTTAGGACAGGGGGCTAATCAGCCCCAGCATTTT
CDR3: CASSLGQGANQPQHF

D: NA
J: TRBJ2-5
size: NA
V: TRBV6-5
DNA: TGTGCCAGCAGATCTGCTTGGGCAGCCCAAGAGACCCAGTACTTC
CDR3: CASRSAWAAQETQYF

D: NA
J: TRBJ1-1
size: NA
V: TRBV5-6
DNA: TGTGCCAGCAGCTTCAAGAACACTGAAGCTTTCTTT
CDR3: CASSFKNTEAFF

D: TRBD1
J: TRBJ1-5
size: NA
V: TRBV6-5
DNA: TGTGCCAGCAGCGATGGACAGGCAAGTCAGCCCCAGCATTTT
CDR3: CASSDGQASQPQHF

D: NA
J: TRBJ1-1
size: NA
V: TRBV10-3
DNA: TGTGCCATCAGCTATACATTAGCGAACACTGAAGCTTTCTTT
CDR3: CAISYTLANTEAFF

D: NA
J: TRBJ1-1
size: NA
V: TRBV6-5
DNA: TGTGCCAGCAGTTACTCGAAATGGGCGAACACTGAAGCTTTCTTT
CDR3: CASSYSKWANTEAFF

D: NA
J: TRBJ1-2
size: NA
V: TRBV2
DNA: TGTGCCAGCAGTCCGGACTCCGGGACTTACTATGGCTACACCTTC
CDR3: CASSPDSGTYYGYTF

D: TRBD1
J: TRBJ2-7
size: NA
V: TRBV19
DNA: TGTGCCAGTAGTACCGACAGGGGGTATTACGAGCAGTACTTC
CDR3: CASSTDRGYYEQYF

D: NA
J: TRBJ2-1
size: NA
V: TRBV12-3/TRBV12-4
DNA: TGTGCCAGCAGTTTTTCTGGCAATGAGCAGTTCTTC
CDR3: CASSFSGNEQFF

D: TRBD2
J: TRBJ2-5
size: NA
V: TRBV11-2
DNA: TGTGCCAGCAGCTTATCGGGGGGAGTGGAGACCCAGTACTTC
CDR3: CASSLSGGVETQYF

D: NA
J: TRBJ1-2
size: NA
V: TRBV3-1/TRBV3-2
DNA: TGTGCCAGCAGCCAAGATCAGAACTATGGCTACACCTTC
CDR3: CASSQDQNYGYTF

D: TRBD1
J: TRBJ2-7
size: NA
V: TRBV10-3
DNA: TGTGCCTCCGAGGGACAGGGGTACGAGCAGTACTTC
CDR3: CASEGQGYEQYF

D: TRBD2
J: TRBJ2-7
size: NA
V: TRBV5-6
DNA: TGTGCCAGCAGCTCCTCCAGCGGGGGGTCCGAGCAGTACTTC
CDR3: CASSSSSGGSEQYF

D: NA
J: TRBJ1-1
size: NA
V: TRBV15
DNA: TGTGCCACCAGCCCGCGACAGACCCTGAACACTGAAGCTTTCTTT
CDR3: CATSPRQTLNTEAFF

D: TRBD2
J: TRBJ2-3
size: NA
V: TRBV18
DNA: TGTGCCAGCTCACCACGTGGACTAGCTATAGATACGCAGTATTTT
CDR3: CASSPRGLAIDTQYF

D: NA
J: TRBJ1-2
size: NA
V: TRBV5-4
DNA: TGTGCCAGCAGCTTAAGGTATCAAAGGACAAATGGCTACACCTTC
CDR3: CASSLRYQRTNGYTF

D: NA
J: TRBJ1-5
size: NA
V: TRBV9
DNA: TGTGCCAGCAGCGTAGCCCCGGATCAGCCCCAGCATTTT
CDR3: CASSVAPDQPQHF

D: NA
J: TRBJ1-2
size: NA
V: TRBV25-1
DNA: TGTGCCAGCAGTGGCCGAATGTACGCTGGCTACACCTTC
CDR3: CASSGRMYAGYTF

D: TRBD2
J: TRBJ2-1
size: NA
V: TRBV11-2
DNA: TGTGCCAGCAGCCCCCGCAGCGGGAGTATAGATGAGCAGTTCTTC
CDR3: CASSPRSGSIDEQFF